The clone carrying this TCR beta chain was counted only a few times. It was RNA transcripts that yielded the amplified TCR beta CDR3 regions. Using the HTBI primer set, a first-round RT-PCR was run on the TCR CDR3. MiXCR, run by TCRdb on the multiplex PCR reads, gives a single entry per CDR3 protein. The table has about 500,000 distinct CDR3 sequences, 16% seen once. Hyperthyroidism was newly diagnosed in patients aged 18 to 65 (duration under 2 months). Germline V lookup: CDR1 WSHSY, CDR2 SAAADI. Losses at the gene ends were 5 bases for V and 5 bases for J; bases not matched to a gene: 4. The CDR3 is 15 amino acids. This record belongs to a study of T cells in Graves' hyperthyroidism and ophthalmopathy.

The sequencing sample was made of blood. V is TRBV10-2 and J is TRBJ2-7; 15 nucleotides line up with TRBD2. This TCR came from a woman between 18 and 29 years old with Graves' hyperthyroidism. CDR3 in amino acids: CASSRTSGGANEQYF. DNA for the CDR3: TGCGCCAGCAGTAGGACTAGCGGGGGGGCAAACGAGCAGTACTTC.